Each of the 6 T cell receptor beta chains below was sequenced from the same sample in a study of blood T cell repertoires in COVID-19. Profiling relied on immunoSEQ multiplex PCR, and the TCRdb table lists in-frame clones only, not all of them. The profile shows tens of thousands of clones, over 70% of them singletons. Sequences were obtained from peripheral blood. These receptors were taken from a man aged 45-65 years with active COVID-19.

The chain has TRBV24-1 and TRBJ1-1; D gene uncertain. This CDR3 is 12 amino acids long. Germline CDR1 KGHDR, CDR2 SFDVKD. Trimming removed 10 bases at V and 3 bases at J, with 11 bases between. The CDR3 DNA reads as TGTGCCACGGCGGGAGCGGACACTGAAGCTTTCTTT. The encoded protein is CATAGADTEAFF.

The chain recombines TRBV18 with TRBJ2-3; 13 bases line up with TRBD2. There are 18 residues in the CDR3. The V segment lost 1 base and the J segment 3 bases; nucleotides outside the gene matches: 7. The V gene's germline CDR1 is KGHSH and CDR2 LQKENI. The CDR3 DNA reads TGTGCCAGCTCACCACTTCCACGGACTAGCGGGAGAACAGATACGCAGTATTTT. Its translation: CASSPLPRTSGRTDTQYF.

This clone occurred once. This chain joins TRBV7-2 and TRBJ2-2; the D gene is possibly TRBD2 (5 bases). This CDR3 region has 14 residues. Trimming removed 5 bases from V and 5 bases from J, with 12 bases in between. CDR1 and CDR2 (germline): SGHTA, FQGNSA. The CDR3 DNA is TGTGCCAGCAGCCTGCCCAGAGGGACCGGGGAGCTGTTTTTT. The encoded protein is CASSLPRGTGELFF.

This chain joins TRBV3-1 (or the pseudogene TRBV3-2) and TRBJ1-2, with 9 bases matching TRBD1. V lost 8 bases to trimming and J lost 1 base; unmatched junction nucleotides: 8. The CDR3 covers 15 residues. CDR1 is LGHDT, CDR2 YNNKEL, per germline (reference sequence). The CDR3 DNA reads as TGTGCCAGCGGGCGTTCGGACAGGGGTAACTATGGCTACACCTTC. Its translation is CASGRSDRGNYGYTF.

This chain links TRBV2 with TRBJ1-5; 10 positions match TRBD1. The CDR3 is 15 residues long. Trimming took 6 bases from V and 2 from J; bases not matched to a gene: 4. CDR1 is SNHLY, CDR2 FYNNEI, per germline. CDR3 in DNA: TGTGCCAGCAGCCGACAGGGGGCTGGCAATCAGCCCCAGCATTTT. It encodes CASSRQGAGNQPQHF.

The CDR3 nucleotides are TGTGCCAGTACGGACAGGGCCAGCTCTGGGGCCAACGTCCTGACTTTC. It is translated as CASTDRASSGANVLTF. The chain links TRBV19 to TRBJ2-6, with 8 bases aligning to TRBD1. Germline V gene lookup returns CDR1 LNHDA and CDR2 SQIVND (reference sequence). The CDR3 totals 16 residues. Trimming took 7 bases from V and 0 from J; bases not matched to a gene: 5.